This entry lists 21 T cell receptor beta chains sequenced from one sample in a study of CD8 T cells in Susac syndrome. Reverse transcription of roughly 0.45 to 1 ug RNA was performed with random hexamers. TCRdb reanalysed the immunoSEQ multiplex PCR reads using MiXCR and keeps one entry per CDR3 protein. Here the sample spans around 160,000 distinct CDR3 sequences, around 94% being singletons. The source material was CD4+ T cells from PBMCs. These receptors were taken from a human donor with multiple sclerosis.

The genes are TRBV6-6 and TRBJ2-3; D might be TRBD2 (6 bases). The CDR3 is 13 amino acids. V lost 6 bases and J lost 10, with 17 bases in between. CDR1 and CDR2 from the germline V gene are MNHNY and SVGAGI (reference sequence). The CDR3 nucleotides are TGTGCCAGCAGAGGTGCTAGCGTTACGTCGCAGTATTTT. This translates into CASRGASVTSQYF.

The V and J genes are TRBV30 and TRBJ1-1; no reliable D call. CDR3 length: 13 amino acids. V dropped 0 bases and J dropped 1 base, with 6 bases sitting between them. The germline V gene encodes CDR1 GTSNPN and CDR2 SVGIG (reference sequence). CDR3: CAWSVWQNTEAFF. The CDR3 region has the DNA TGTGCCTGGAGTGTATGGCAGAACACTGAAGCTTTCTTT.

The chain joins TRBV30 to TRBJ2-5; 10 nucleotides line up with TRBD2. CDR3 length: 13 amino acids. From germline, CDR1 is GTSNPN and CDR2 SVGIG (reference sequence). V dropped 5 bases and J dropped 5; count of bases not matched to a gene: 5. CDR3 DNA: TGTGCCTGGGTAGCGGGAGGATGGGAGACCCAGTACTTC. Encoded protein: CAWVAGGWETQYF.

V and J are TRBV30 and TRBJ2-2, with 7 nucleotides matching TRBD1. The CDR3 contains 14 residues. V shed 2 bases and J 5 bases; nucleotides not matched to a gene: 5. Germline CDR1 reads GTSNPN; CDR2 reads SVGIG (reference sequence). The CDR3 is CAWSTGTDTGELFF. CDR3 nucleotides: TGTGCCTGGAGTACCGGGACAGATACCGGGGAGCTGTTTTTT. Supplemented by reference TRBV30 and TRBJ2-2, the full variable domain reads SQTIHQWPATLVQPVGSPLSLECTVEGTSNPNLYWYRQAAGRGLQLLFYSVGIGQISSEVPQNLSASRPQDRQFILSSKKLLLSDSGFYLCAWSTGTDTGELFFGEGSRLTVL.

In DNA form, the CDR3 reads TGTGCCAGCAGCTCCCTGAGCGGGGACACTGAAGCTTTCTTT. Amino acid sequence: CASSSLSGDTEAFF. The J gene is TRBJ1-1, the V gene TRBV7-2; D unclear. Germline CDR1 reads SGHTA; CDR2 reads FQGNSA. Trimming removed 4 bases at V and 3 bases at J, with 12 bases between. CDR3 size: 14 residues.

CDR3 sequence reads: CASGFWAANTEAFF. The CDR3 region has the DNA TGTGCCAGTGGATTCTGGGCGGCTAACACTGAAGCTTTCTTT. This sequence joins TRBV19 and TRBJ1-1, with no clear D. The V end lost 8 bases, the J end lost 2 bases, and 15 bases lay between the germline ends. This CDR3 spans 14 amino acids. The V gene's germline CDR1 is LNHDA and CDR2 SQIVND (reference sequence).

The CDR3 here is CASSRDRGAPQETQYF. The CDR3 nucleotides read TGTGCCAGCAGTCGGGACAGGGGTGCCCCTCAAGAGACCCAGTACTTC. The rearrangement joins TRBV2 to TRBJ2-5, with 10 positions matching TRBD1. The CDR3 is 16 residues long. Trimming cost V 5 bases and J 2 bases; bases outside gene matches: 8. CDR1 is SNHLY, CDR2 FYNNEI, per germline.

The chain recombines TRBV9 with TRBJ1-3; no definite D call. V was pared by 4 bases and J by 9 bases, with 14 bases between. CDR1 and CDR2 from the germline V gene are SGDLS and YYNGEE. This CDR3 contains 13 residues. The chain's CDR3 is CASSPEVESTIYF. For the CDR3, the DNA is TGTGCCAGCAGCCCTGAGGTGGAGAGCACCATATATTTT. Full variable domain (remainder filled in from reference TRBV9 and TRBJ1-3): DSGVTQTPKHLITATGQRVTLRCSPRSGDLSVYWYQQSLDQGLQFLIQYYNGEERAKGNILERFSAQQFPDLHSELNLSSLELGDSALYFCASSPEVESTIYFGEGSWLTVV.

The chain has TRBV29-1 and TRBJ1-1; D remains ambiguous. Trimming took 4 bases from V and 6 from J, leaving 21 bases between them. The germline CDR1 and CDR2 sequences are SQVTM and ANQGSEA. This CDR3 has 15 amino acids. CDR3 in DNA: TGCAGCGTTGTTCTAGGTCCAAATAGGATCTCTGAAGCTTTCTTT. As protein: CSVVLGPNRISEAFF. Variable domain in full (rest from reference TRBV29-1 and TRBJ1-1): SAVISQKPSRDICQRGTSLTIQCQVDSQVTMMFWYRQQPGQSLTLIATANQGSEATYESGFVIDKFPISRPNLTFSTLTVSNMSPEDSSIYLCSVVLGPNRISEAFFGQGTRLTVV.

J is TRBJ1-3 and V is TRBV4-3, with unresolved D. Trimming took off 3 bases at V and 0 bases at J, with 12 bases between the two ends. Germline V gene sequence: CDR1 LGHNA, CDR2 YSLEER. This CDR3 comprises 16 residues. This chain's CDR3 is CASSQELLSSGNTIYF. CDR3 nucleotide sequence: TGCGCCAGCAGCCAGGAACTCCTGAGCTCTGGAAACACCATATATTTT.

The chain is built from TRBV27 and TRBJ2-7, with D possibly called TRBD1 or TRBD2 (6 bases each). Germline assignment: CDR1 MNHEY and CDR2 SMNVEV (reference sequence). The CDR3 is 16 amino acids. Trimming cost V 0 bases and J 3 bases, with 15 bases left between them. CDR3 sequence: CASSLSRRGSLYEQYF. CDR3 nucleotides: TGTGCCAGCAGTTTATCCCGGAGGGGGTCGCTCTACGAGCAGTACTTC.

The chain links TRBV29-1 to TRBJ1-4; tentative D call: TRBD1 (6 bases). This CDR3 is built from 14 residues. Trimming removed 4 bases from V and 7 bases from J, with 16 bases in between. Germline V gene sequence: CDR1 SQVTM, CDR2 ANQGSEA. The CDR3 sequence is CSVGLGQRGEKLFF. The CDR3 nucleotides read TGCAGCGTTGGGTTGGGACAACGGGGTGAAAAACTGTTTTTT.

The rearrangement links TRBV29-1 to TRBJ2-7; no clear D gene. This CDR3 contains 12 residues. In germline, CDR1 is SQVTM, CDR2 ANQGSEA. V gave up 7 bases and J gave up 2 bases, with 12 bases separating them. The CDR3 region has the DNA TGCAGCGCTTCGACAAATACCTACGAGCAGTACTTC. As protein: CSASTNTYEQYF.

This clonotype has only one observation. The genes are TRBV5-4 and TRBJ1-1; 10 bases fit TRBD1. CDR1 is SGHNT, CDR2 YYREEE, per germline (reference sequence). CDR3 length equals 16 residues. V was pared by 0 bases and J by 2 bases, with 4 bases of the junction left unmatched. The chain's CDR3 is CASSLGGQGPNTEAFF. Here the CDR3 DNA reads TGTGCCAGCAGCTTGGGGGGACAGGGGCCAAACACTGAAGCTTTCTTT.

The rearrangement joins TRBV6-2 or TRBV6-3 to TRBJ2-7; TRBD1 aligns across 9 bases. Germline trimming cut 5 bases from V and 3 bases from J; bases unmatched to any gene: 8. The germline V gene has CDR1 MNHEY and CDR2 SVGEGT. This CDR3 is built from 15 residues. As DNA, the CDR3 is TGTGCCAGCAGTCCCGGGACAGGGCTGAACTACGAGCAGTACTTC. Translating it yields CASSPGTGLNYEQYF.

This chain uses TRBV11-2 with TRBJ2-7; D uncertain. The CDR3 is 15 amino acids. Per the germline V gene, CDR1 is SGHAT and CDR2 is FQNNGV. The V and J ends lost 2 bases and 0 bases respectively, with 11 bases between them. CDR3 in DNA: TGTGCCAGCAGCTTAAGGGATGCAAGCTCCTACGAGCAGTACTTC. It is translated as CASSLRDASSYEQYF.

The chain is built from TRBV5-6 and TRBJ2-7; D is perhaps TRBD1 (6 bases). The ends were cut back, 0 bases at V and 6 bases at J, with 10 bases in the middle. CDR3 length equals 13 residues. CDR1 and CDR2 from the germline V gene are SGHDT and YYEEEE. The CDR3 nucleotides are TGTGCCAGCAGCTTGGTCGACAGGTCCGAGCAGTACTTC. Translated: CASSLVDRSEQYF.

This rearrangement joins TRBV7-9 to TRBJ1-2; D is ambiguous. CDR1 is SEHNR and CDR2 is FQNEAQ in the germline V gene (reference sequence). The CDR3 has 15 residues. V lost 5 bases and J lost 3, with 16 bases in between. Written as DNA, the CDR3 is TGTGCCAGCAGCAAAGGGTTCAGGTCCGACTATGGCTACACCTTC. This sequence encodes CASSKGFRSDYGYTF.

This clonotype appeared once. The chain carries TRBV29-1 and TRBJ1-1; TRBD1 might be the D (6 bases). Looked up from germline, CDR1 is SQVTM and CDR2 is ANQGSEA. This CDR3 is built from 11 residues. V was trimmed by 8 bases and J by 5 bases, leaving 12 bases between them. CDR3 coding DNA: TGCAGCATAAGGGGGAGGACTGAAGCTTTCTTT. Protein product: CSIRGRTEAFF.

The V gene is TRBV7-2, the J gene TRBJ2-7; 10 positions agree with TRBD1. Germline V CDR1 and CDR2: SGHTA, FQGNSA. V gave up 5 bases and J gave up 3 bases; unmatched junction bases: 4. The CDR3 extends over 14 amino acids. CDR3 amino acids: CASSQGQGGYEQYF. Written as DNA, the CDR3 is TGTGCCAGCAGCCAAGGACAGGGGGGCTACGAGCAGTACTTC.

Of note for this clonotype: A junction end diverges from the germline sequence, so it may reflect a read error. The V call is TRBV5-1, the J call TRBJ1-4; 8 nucleotides agree with TRBD1. CDR3 length: 13 residues. Germline CDR1 is SGHRS and CDR2 is YFSETQ. CDR3 protein: CASSLGTGQGSVF. In DNA form, the CDR3 reads TGCGCCAGCAGCTTGGGTACAGGACAGGGATCGGTTTTT.